The entry below describes one T cell receptor (beta chain). This clone has just one count. Its antigen has not been determined. Base qualities were left out, and no much larger clone turns up one base away. This entry belongs to a study of OX40 agonist ivuxolimab in advanced cancers. For context, the study as a whole: Ivuxolimab, which targeted the costimulatory receptor OX40 (CD134), was an agonistic, fully human IgG2 monoclonal antibody. The purpose of peripheral TCRbeta sequencing was to test whether ivuxolimab changed TCR sequence diversity and led to clonal T-cell expansion. Among the 52 dose-escalation patients, around 20 had hepatocellular carcinoma, approximately 15 melanoma, 9 renal cell carcinoma and 9 head and neck cancer. A male proportion of about 79% and a mean age of around 60 years, ranging from roughly 23 to 79, were recorded for the dose-escalation cohort. Patients were allowed to have had prior anti-PD-1, anti-PD-L1 or anti-CTLA-4 therapy, and approximately 39% of the dose-escalation patients had been treated with checkpoint inhibitors. Partial responses occurred in three dose-escalation patients: two with cutaneous melanoma and one with hepatocellular carcinoma. Intravenous ivuxolimab was administered to patients every 2 weeks at six dose levels: 0.01, 0.1, 0.3, 1.5, 3 and 10 mg/kg. The paper reports the monotherapy dose-escalation portion (N of about 54 patients) of the phase I ivuxolimab trial. Study-level results and caveats: After ivuxolimab, CD8+ T cells had more expanded clones than CD4+ T cells on average. In partial responders in the 0.1-3.0 mg/kg groups, normalized peripheral clonal expansion was found to be among the lowest, especially among CD8+ T cells. Antigen specificity was not determined for the clonally expanded peripheral T cells. At doses from 0.1 to 3.0 mg/kg, clonal expansion was seen in both CD4+ and CD8+ blood T cells between baseline and week 6. Low levels of normalized T-cell clonal expansion were also seen in some patients who did not respond.

Unmatched junction bases come to 0, with V trimmed by 2 bases and J by 0 bases. The CDR3 holds 15 amino acids from the cysteine to the phenylalanine. This entry keeps only the CDR3 DNA: 45 bases, framed from base 1. CDR1 MGHDK and CDR2 SYGVNS were looked up in the germline V gene. The trial excluded patients who had a history of autoimmune disease or were on systemic immunosuppression. Peripheral blood for TCR sequencing was collected from all dose cohorts at baseline, on cycle 4 day 1, and on cycle 7 day 1. Samples came from an open-label, multicenter, first-in-human phase I dose-escalation trial of ivuxolimab. Adults with locally advanced or metastatic melanoma, renal cell carcinoma, hepatocellular carcinoma or head and neck squamous cell carcinoma were enrolled in the trial. Before TCR sequencing, CD4+ and CD8+ T cells were separately sorted from peripheral blood. For sequencing of the TCRbeta CDR3 region, genomic DNA was extracted from the sorted cells. The immunoSEQ Assay was used to sequence the TCRbeta CDR3 regions. TCRdb took this table from immuneACCESS and kept in-frame rearrangements with V and J called. Such tables lack part of the clones; where checked against another copy, unresolved V genes explain under half of the gap, and the rest is unexplained. Recorded for this sample are 95,000 to 150,000 clones; around 93% of them occurred a single time. 0.15% to 0.16% of the sample is in the top ten clones.

The source material was CD4+ or CD8+ T cells sorted from blood, sampled in a trial of the OX40 agonist ivuxolimab. The receptor comes from an adult with an advanced solid tumor such as melanoma, head and neck, liver or kidney cancer. The chain employs TRBV25-1 and TRBJ2-1, and TRBD2 aligns with 8 junction nucleotides. CDR3 region: CASSERGGSYNEQFF. The nucleotides are TGTGCCAGCAGTGAACGGGGGGGCTCCTACAATGAGCAGTTCTTC.